This entry concerns a single T cell receptor (beta chain). Its cognate antigen has yet to be identified. Base qualities were left out, and no much larger clone turns up one base away. This entry is derived from a study of CD4 T cells in relation to SARS-CoV-2 and coronaviruses (dated by TCRdb to the early 2020s). Regarding the complete study: In the ViraFEST assay, PBMCs were grown with antigen for nine to eleven days, and TCR beta CDR3s were then sequenced to identify antigen-specific clonal expansions. Expansion assays from other donors in the study were sequenced with a different, Illumina-based TCR-beta assay. The Adaptive Biotechnologies TCR-sequencing kit was used for samples from a few pre-COVID donors and for the naive versus memory experiments, whereas the other data were Illumina-based. Using patient-derived lymphoblastoid cell lines, the shared crossreactive spike epitopes were mapped to their HLA restriction. At the level of individual TCR clonotypes, the study measured memory CD4+ T cell crossreactivity between SARS-CoV-2 spike protein and common cold coronavirus spike proteins. An HIV-1 Nef peptide pool or a culture without peptide was used as the negative reference condition.

The germline V gene encodes CDR1 SNHLY and CDR2 FYNNEI. Counted from cysteine to phenylalanine, this CDR3 has 13 amino acids. Of the read, only the CDR3 DNA is kept; its 39 bases are in frame from base 1. Trimming removed 7 bases from V and 6 bases from J, leaving 12 bases between the germline ends. CD4+ T cells from unexposed donors were collected before the COVID-19 pandemic (2011-2018). The EasySep CD4+ T cell isolation kit was used to isolate CD4+ T cells once the cultures had run for about 10 days. As far as cell numbers permitted, CD4+ T cells from unexposed donors were tested for reactivity against SARS-CoV-2 S and N as well as four spike pools from common cold coronaviruses. PBMCs were cultured at a few million per well in IMDM supplemented with 5% human AB serum and 7.5 to 10 IU/ml IL-2. Half of the culture medium was replaced with fresh IL-2-containing medium on days 3 and 7. In general, every peptide culture condition was set up in three replicate wells. Leukapheresis product for the unexposed donors was purchased commercially. Ficoll-Paque PLUS gradient centrifugation was used to isolate PBMCs from either whole blood or leukapheresis product. PBMCs were either used fresh in the expansion assay or cryopreserved at -140 degrees C. The QIAamp Micro DNA Kit was used to extract genomic DNA from the CD4+ T cells.

Library method: the immunoSEQ multiplex PCR assay. As for the authors' bioinformatics: During preprocessing, nonproductive sequences were removed, as were CDR3s that did not start with C, did not end with F or W, or were shorter than 7 amino acids. The MANAFEST web app was used to call antigen-specific clonotypes on the basis of expansion compared with the reference and with other culture wells. A clone counted as positive if significantly expanded in 2 of 3 replicate wells versus the reference culture at FDR below 0.05. A further requirement for positive clones was significant expansion compared with all other tandem wells, along with an odds ratio above 5. After three terminal residues were trimmed from each end, CDR3 homology was quantified as pairwise Levenshtein distance using the stringdist R package. This is the immuneACCESS table as TCRdb keeps it, with only in-frame sequences that have V and J called. A part of the clones is gone; compared with another copy, unresolved V genes explain less than half, and the rest is unexplained. Clone size and V and J calls were adopted from that table, with D and trimming inferred from the DNA. This sample comprises approximately 30,000 clones, around two thirds of them detected only once. Of the sample, roughly a quarter is held by the ten largest clones.

The full study reports these points: Since the crossreactivity analysis centred on spike protein, crossreactivity against other viral proteins was not assessed. Because no donor provided both pre-pandemic and post-infection samples, tracing the source of pre-existing responses was limited. Roughly 65% of donors had memory CD4+ clonotypes that crossrecognized SARS-CoV-2 and at least one common cold coronavirus spike. Small numbers of patients and of tested TCRs limited the study. Significantly weaker SARS-CoV-2-driven expansion was shown by crossreactive clones than by monoreactive clones, consistent with antigenic imprinting.

The material sequenced was CD4+ T cells from PBMCs, cultured in vitro. The sequence links TRBV2 to TRBJ2-2; 5 matching bases give a weak D call of TRBD1. The TCR comes from a human donor in good health. The DNA reads TGTGCCAGCACCGGCAGGGTGGCCGGGGAGCTGTTTTTT. Its amino acids are CASTGRVAGELFF.